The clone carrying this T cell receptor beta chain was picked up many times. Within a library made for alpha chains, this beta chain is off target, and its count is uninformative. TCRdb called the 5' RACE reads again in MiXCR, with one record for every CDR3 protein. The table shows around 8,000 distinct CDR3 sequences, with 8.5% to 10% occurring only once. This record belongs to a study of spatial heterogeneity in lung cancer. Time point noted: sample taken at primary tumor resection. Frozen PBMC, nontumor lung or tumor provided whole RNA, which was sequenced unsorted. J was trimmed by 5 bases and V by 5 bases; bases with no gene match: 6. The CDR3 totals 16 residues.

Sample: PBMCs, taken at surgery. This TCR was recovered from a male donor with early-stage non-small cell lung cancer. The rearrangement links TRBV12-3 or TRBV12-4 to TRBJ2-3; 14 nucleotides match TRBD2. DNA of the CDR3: TGTGCCAGCAGTCTGGGACTAGCGGGAGATGGAGATACGCAGTATTTT. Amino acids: CASSLGLAGDGDTQYF.